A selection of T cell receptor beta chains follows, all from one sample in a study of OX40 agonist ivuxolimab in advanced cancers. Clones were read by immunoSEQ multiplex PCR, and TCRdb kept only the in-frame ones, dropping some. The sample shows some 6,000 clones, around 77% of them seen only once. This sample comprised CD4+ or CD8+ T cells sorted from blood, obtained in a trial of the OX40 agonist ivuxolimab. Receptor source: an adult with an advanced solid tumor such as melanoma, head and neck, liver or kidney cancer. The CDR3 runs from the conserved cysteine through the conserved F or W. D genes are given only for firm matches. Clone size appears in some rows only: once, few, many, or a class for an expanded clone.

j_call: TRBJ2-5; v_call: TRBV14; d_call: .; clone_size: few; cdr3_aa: CASSPGHFQETQYF; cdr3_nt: TGTGCCAGCAGCCCAGGACATTTCCAAGAGACCCAGTACTTC
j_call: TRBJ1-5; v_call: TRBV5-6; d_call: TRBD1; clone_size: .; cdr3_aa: CASSSGTGVNPQHF; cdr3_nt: TGTGCCAGCAGCTCCGGGACAGGGGTAAATCCCCAGCATTTT
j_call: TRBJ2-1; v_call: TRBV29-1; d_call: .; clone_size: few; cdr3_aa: CSVDGNNEQFF; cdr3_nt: TGCAGCGTTGATGGTAACAATGAGCAGTTCTTC
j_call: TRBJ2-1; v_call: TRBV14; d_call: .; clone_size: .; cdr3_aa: CASSQAGARAKGQFF; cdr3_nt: TGTGCCAGCAGCCAAGCGGGAGCCAGGGCCAAAGGGCAGTTCTTC
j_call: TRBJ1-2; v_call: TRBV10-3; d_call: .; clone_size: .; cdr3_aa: CASSYGGEGYTF; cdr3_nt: TGTGCCAGCAGTTACGGGGGGGAGGGCTACACCTTC
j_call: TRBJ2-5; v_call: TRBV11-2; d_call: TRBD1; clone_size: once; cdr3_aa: CASSVGTVRGQETQYF; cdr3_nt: TGTGCCAGCAGCGTAGGGACAGTAAGGGGTCAAGAGACCCAGTACTTC
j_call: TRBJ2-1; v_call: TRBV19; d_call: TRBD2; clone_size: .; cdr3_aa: CASSVREASYNEQFF; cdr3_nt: TGTGCCAGTAGTGTCCGGGAGGCTTCCTACAATGAGCAGTTCTTC
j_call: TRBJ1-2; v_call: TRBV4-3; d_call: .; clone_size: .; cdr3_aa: CASSHDSTNYGYTF; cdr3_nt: TGCGCCAGCAGCCACGACAGTACTAACTATGGCTACACCTTC
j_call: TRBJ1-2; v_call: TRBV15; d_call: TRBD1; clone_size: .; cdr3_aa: CATSSGTASNGYTF; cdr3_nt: TGTGCCACCAGCAGTGGGACAGCCAGTAATGGCTACACCTTC
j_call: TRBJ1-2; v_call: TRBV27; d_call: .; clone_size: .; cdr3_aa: CASSLLGGGDGYTF; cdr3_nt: TGTGCCAGCAGTTTATTGGGGGGGGGCGATGGCTACACCTTC
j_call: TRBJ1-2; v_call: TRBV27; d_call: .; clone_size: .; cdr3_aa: CASSPGLRYGYTF; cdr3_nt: TGTGCCAGCAGTCCAGGACTGCGGTATGGCTACACCTTC